Below, 26 T cell receptor beta chains from the same sample are listed, as sequenced in a study of T-cell memory formation after mild COVID-19. In TCRdb, the 5' RACE reads were re-called with MiXCR into one record per CDR3 protein. The table records about half a million distinct CDR3 sequences, over 15% of them present only once. Sequencing was carried out using PBMCs or a T cell subset sorted from them (not recorded which). These receptors came from an adult woman who had mild COVID-19 (a few samples of this study predate the infection). Cell type and time point are not known.

CDR3 nucleotide sequence: TGTGCCAGCAGCCAAGGTGGACTAGCGGGGCCAGGAGGGGAGCAGTTCTTC. This codes for CASSQGGLAGPGGEQFF. The rearrangement links TRBV3-1 to TRBJ2-1; 12 nucleotides align to TRBD2. The junction had 11 bases not matched to a gene; V was cut back by 1 base and J by 10 bases. Germline-derived CDR1 and CDR2 are LGHDT and YNNKEL (reference sequence). The CDR3 contains 17 residues.

This clonotype was seen a handful of times. V and J are TRBV3-1 and TRBJ2-1; D might be TRBD1 or TRBD2, each matching 6 bases. The CDR3 has 17 residues. Between the trimmed V and J ends, which lost 1 base and 3 bases, there was a span of 16 bases. Germline lookup yields CDR1 LGHDT and CDR2 YNNKEL (reference sequence). This CDR3 reads CASSQGGGLDLYNEQFF. CDR3 nucleotide sequence: TGTGCCAGCAGCCAAGGAGGGGGACTCGACCTCTACAATGAGCAGTTCTTC.

This clonotype has a handful of counts. The chain joins TRBV5-5 to TRBJ1-2, with D possibly matching TRBD1 (5 bases). Trimming pared 2 bases from V and 2 bases from J, leaving 7 bases between. Per germline, CDR1 SGHKS and CDR2 YYEKEE (reference sequence). CDR3 size: 13 residues. The CDR3 nucleotides are TGTGCCAGCAGCTTTTCAGGGAACTATGGCTACACCTTC. Its protein product is CASSFSGNYGYTF. The complete variable domain, with remaining parts taken from reference TRBV5-5 and TRBJ1-2, reads DAGVTQSPTHLIKTRGQQVTLRCSPISGHKSVSWYQQVLGQGPQFIFQYYEKEERGRGNFPDRFSARQFPNYSSELNVNALLLGDSALYLCASSFSGNYGYTFGSGTRLTVV.

This chain joins TRBV6-5 and TRBJ2-3, with D perhaps TRBD1 (6 bases). V was clipped by 9 bases and J by 3 bases, with 7 bases between them. CDR1 MNHEY and CDR2 SVGAGI come from the germline V gene. The CDR3 runs to 11 residues. In nucleotides, the CDR3 is TGTGCCAGGCAGGGGACAGATACGCAGTATTTT. The encoded protein is CARQGTDTQYF.

This clonotype turned up a few times. The rearrangement joins TRBV18 to TRBJ2-7; D gene uncertain. Germline V gives CDR1 KGHSH, CDR2 LQKENI. The CDR3 extends over 15 amino acids. Deletions cut 3 bases from V and 2 bases from J, with 14 bases between. CDR3 residues: CASSPEDILPYEQYF. The DNA of the CDR3 is TGTGCCAGCTCACCCGAAGACATACTGCCCTACGAGCAGTACTTC.

This clonotype was counted only a few times. The gene calls are TRBV29-1 and TRBJ1-2, with D hard to call. CDR3 length: 12 amino acids. The germline CDR1 and CDR2 sequences are SQVTM and ANQGSEA. Trimming stripped 4 bases from V and 0 bases from J, with 6 bases between. The chain's CDR3 is CSVAGPNYGYTF. In DNA form, the CDR3 reads TGCAGCGTTGCTGGGCCTAACTATGGCTACACCTTC.

This clonotype was counted between two and nine times. V usage is TRBV15 and J usage is TRBJ2-1; 13 nucleotides agree with TRBD2. The CDR3 loop spans 16 amino acids. Trimming took 2 bases from V and 7 from J; bases not matched to a gene: 5. Germline-derived CDR1 and CDR2 are LNHNV and YYDKDF (reference sequence). DNA for the CDR3: TGTGCCACCAGCAGAAGGACTAGCGGGAGTGGAAATGAGCAGTTCTTC. Protein sequence: CATSRRTSGSGNEQFF.

This rearrangement joins TRBV3-1 to TRBJ2-2; no reliable D call. V dropped 1 base and J dropped 2 bases, with 2 bases sitting between them. The CDR3 runs to 13 residues. In germline, CDR1 is LGHDT, CDR2 YNNKEL (reference sequence). Written as DNA, the CDR3 is TGTGCCAGCAGCCAAGTTAACACCGGGGAGCTGTTTTTT. Encoded protein: CASSQVNTGELFF.

This chain uses TRBV7-9 with TRBJ2-1, with D hard to call. Germline lookup yields CDR1 SEHNR and CDR2 FQNEAQ (reference sequence). The CDR3 sequence is 13 residues long. Trimming removed 6 bases from V and 6 bases from J, with 12 bases in between. The CDR3 reads CASRHAHSNEQFF. CDR3 bases: TGTGCCAGCAGGCACGCCCACAGCAATGAGCAGTTCTTC.

The sample holds many counts of this clonotype. This rearrangement joins TRBV5-1 to TRBJ2-7; D not resolved. This CDR3 contains 12 residues. Germline V CDR1 and CDR2: SGHRS, YFSETQ. The V end was cut by 1 base, the J end by 5 bases, with 7 bases between. CDR3 region: CASSLISHEQYF. DNA for the CDR3: TGCGCCAGCAGCTTGATCAGCCACGAGCAGTACTTC. Together with reference TRBV5-1 and TRBJ2-7, the CDR3 gives the full variable domain: KAGVTQTPRYLIKTRGQQVTLSCSPISGHRSVSWYQQTPGQGLQFLFEYFSETQRNKGNFPGRFSGRQFSNSRSEMNVSTLELGDSALYLCASSLISHEQYFGPGTRLTVT.

This clonotype was counted a few times. The chain recombines TRBV2 with TRBJ2-1; TRBD2 matches 7 bases. After removal of 7 bases from V and 6 bases from J, the junction contained 9 bases not matched to a gene. Germline CDR1 is SNHLY and CDR2 is FYNNEI. The CDR3 loop spans 14 amino acids. The CDR3 bases are TGTGCCAGCATTGGCGGGAGAGACCTCAATGAGCAGTTCTTC. Protein: CASIGGRDLNEQFF.

A few counts support this clonotype. The rearrangement links TRBV4-1 to TRBJ2-7, with TRBD2 matching 9 bases. Trimming at V came to 5 bases and at J to 4 bases, leaving 9 bases not matched to a gene. The germline V gene has CDR1 MGHRA and CDR2 YSYEKL. The CDR3 is made up of 15 amino acids. In nucleotides, the CDR3 is TGCGCCAGCAGCTATAGCGGGGGTCCGTCATACGAGCAGTACTTC. It specifies CASSYSGGPSYEQYF.

This clonotype was detected only a few times. The chain couples TRBV27 to TRBJ1-4, with unresolved D. The CDR3 loop spans 13 amino acids. Trimming pared 3 bases from V and 6 bases from J, leaving 8 bases between. Germline V gene sequence: CDR1 MNHEY, CDR2 SMNVEV (reference sequence). CDR3 sequence: CASSLSIYEKLFF. CDR3 sequence (DNA): TGTGCCAGCAGTTTGTCCATCTATGAAAAACTGTTTTTT.

This clonotype was observed a handful of times. The chain is built from TRBV6-2 or TRBV6-3 and TRBJ1-2; maybe TRBD1 (6 bases). The germline CDR1 and CDR2 sequences are MNHEY and SVGEGT. The CDR3 runs to 17 residues. The ends were cut back, 2 bases at V and 6 bases at J, with 22 bases in the middle. The CDR3 spells CASSYEASTGPADGYTF. The CDR3 DNA is TGTGCCAGCAGTTACGAGGCCTCGACAGGCCCCGCGGATGGCTACACCTTC.

The rearrangement links TRBV7-9 to TRBJ1-1, with 10 bases fitting TRBD1. V lost 5 bases to trimming and J lost 6 bases; unmatched junction nucleotides: 6. The CDR3 is 14 residues long. Germline V gene data show CDR1 as SEHNR and CDR2 as FQNEAQ (reference sequence). CDR3 protein: CASSPLGQGPEAFF. The CDR3 DNA reads as TGTGCCAGCAGCCCCTTGGGACAGGGGCCTGAAGCTTTCTTT. The variable domain in full, with the rest retrieved from reference TRBV7-9 and TRBJ1-1, is DTGVSQNPRHKITKRGQNVTFRCDPISEHNRLYWYRQTLGQGPEFLTYFQNEAQLEKSRLLSDRFSAERPKGSFSTLEIQRTEQGDSAMYLCASSPLGQGPEAFFGQGTRLTVV.

The chain couples TRBV6-5 to TRBJ2-7, with a possible D match to TRBD1 (6 bases). The CDR3 has 13 residues. Trimming took off 6 bases at V and 5 bases at J, with 14 bases between the two ends. Germline loops: CDR1 MNHEY, CDR2 SVGAGI. Written as DNA, the CDR3 is TGTGCCAGCAGGACACAGGGTTGGAACGAGCAGTACTTC. Residues: CASRTQGWNEQYF.

The chain carries TRBV5-4 and TRBJ2-5, with 7 bases lining up with TRBD2. Germline-derived CDR1 and CDR2 are SGHNT and YYREEE (reference sequence). V shed 2 bases and J 2 bases; nucleotides not matched to a gene: 6. The CDR3 loop spans 15 amino acids. Here the CDR3 reads CASSFAGDLQETQYF. CDR3 DNA: TGTGCCAGCAGCTTTGCGGGAGATCTACAAGAGACCCAGTACTTC.

The chain is built from TRBV7-3 and TRBJ1-5, with TRBD1 as a possible D gene (6 bases). V was clipped by 2 bases and J by 4 bases, with 15 bases between them. The CDR3 totals 16 residues. Germline CDR1 is SGHTA and CDR2 is FQGTGA. CDR3 region: CASSLGYAGANQPQHF. The CDR3 region has the DNA TGTGCCAGCAGCTTAGGATACGCAGGGGCGAATCAGCCCCAGCATTTT.

The chain employs TRBV11-2 and TRBJ2-1; D call uncertain. Per the germline V gene, CDR1 is SGHAT and CDR2 is FQNNGV. CDR3 length equals 18 residues. V dropped 1 base and J dropped 5 bases, with 21 bases sitting between them. The CDR3 DNA is TGTGCCAGCAGCTTAGTACAAATTGCTACCTTCGGACACAATGAGCAGTTCTTC. Translation gives CASSLVQIATFGHNEQFF.

This clonotype has more than one count but fewer than ten. This rearrangement joins TRBV7-9 to TRBJ2-7; a possible D gene is TRBD2 (6 bases). This CDR3 is 14 amino acids long. The germline V gene encodes CDR1 SEHNR and CDR2 FQNEAQ (reference sequence). The ends were cut back, 5 bases at V and 3 bases at J, with 14 bases in the middle. CDR3 amino acids: CASSPIWGVYEQYF. The CDR3 DNA reads TGTGCCAGCAGCCCCATCTGGGGGGTCTACGAGCAGTACTTC.

The J gene is TRBJ1-4, the V gene TRBV24-1, with D possibly being TRBD1 (5 bases). V shed 10 bases and J shed 0 bases, with 17 bases lying between them. Per the germline V gene, CDR1 is KGHDR and CDR2 is SFDVKD. CDR3 size: 16 residues. CDR3 amino acids: CATIPGQPATNEKLFF. Here the CDR3 DNA reads TGTGCCACGATCCCGGGGCAGCCTGCAACTAATGAAAAACTGTTTTTT.

The rearrangement uses TRBV2 and TRBJ2-7; D is possibly TRBD1 (6 bases). This CDR3 is 12 amino acids long. Trimming removed 8 bases at V and 4 bases at J, with 12 bases between. Germline V CDR1 and CDR2: SNHLY, FYNNEI. The CDR3 protein is CASQTGLYEQYF. CDR3 DNA sequence: TGTGCCAGCCAAACAGGGCTATACGAGCAGTACTTC.

This clonotype was detected a few times. The V call is TRBV29-1, the J call TRBJ2-7, with TRBD2 as a possible D gene (5 bases). The CDR3 has 12 residues. Germline CDR1 SQVTM, CDR2 ANQGSEA. Trimming cost V 4 bases and J 4 bases, with 11 bases left between them. The CDR3 DNA follows: TGCAGCGTTGTTGAGGGAGTATACGAGCAGTACTTC. Translated: CSVVEGVYEQYF.

This chain uses TRBV7-9 with TRBJ2-5; D unclear. The CDR3 totals 11 residues. In germline, CDR1 is SEHNR, CDR2 FQNEAQ (reference sequence). V dropped 7 bases and J dropped 5 bases, with 8 bases sitting between them. The CDR3 loop is CASNVGETQYF. Written as DNA, the CDR3 is TGTGCCAGCAATGTAGGGGAGACCCAGTACTTC.

There are many counts of this clonotype. The chain employs TRBV19 and TRBJ2-7; D remains unclear. From germline, CDR1 is LNHDA and CDR2 SQIVND (reference sequence). This CDR3 has 12 amino acids. The V and J ends lost 5 bases and 5 bases respectively, with 10 bases between them. In nucleotides, the CDR3 is TGTGCCAGTAGTCAAAGCGCTCACGAGCAGTACTTC. Translation gives CASSQSAHEQYF.

There are many counts of this clonotype. The V call is TRBV6-6, the J call TRBJ1-4, with 7 bases that match TRBD1. The length of the CDR3 is 15 residues. V dropped 6 bases and J dropped 7; count of bases not matched to a gene: 11. Looked up from germline, CDR1 is MNHNY and CDR2 is SVGAGI (reference sequence). CDR3 DNA: TGTGCCAGCAGACCCCGACAGGGTCGGGTTGAAAAACTGTTTTTT. It is translated as CASRPRQGRVEKLFF.